This T cell receptor beta chain was recorded in a study of shared T cell receptors in the human thymus (TCRdb year 2021). Looking at the study overall: The study examined how self-reactive, shared T-cell receptor alpha chains are generated in the human thymus.

With respect to this clone: What this receptor recognizes is not known. No base qualities exist here, and no much larger clone lies one base off it.

Trimmed from V: 7 bases; trimmed from J: 2 bases; junction bases lacking a gene match: 15. From the cysteine up to the phenylalanine, the CDR3 has a length of 18 residues. Only CDR3 DNA is held: 54 bases, read in frame from base 1. According to the germline V gene (reference sequence), CDR1 reads MNHEY and CDR2 reads SMNVEV. Library creation used the immunoSEQ multiplex PCR assay. In TCRdb, the immuneACCESS table is reduced to in-frame sequences with V and J assigned. These tables do not hold every clone; where another copy was compared, an unresolved V gene accounts for under half, and the others remain unexplained. Present in this sample are more than 300,000 clones, 95% of which were seen just once. The ten largest clones take up approximately 0.02% of the sample.

The TCR was taken from a human donor. The sample was thymocytes. The sequence links TRBV27 to TRBJ2-3, with 10 central nucleotides matching TRBD2. In nucleotide form, the sequence is TGTGCCAGCACTGGAACCTTAGCGGGAGGCCTAAACACAGATACGCAGTATTTT. Its protein reads: CASTGTLAGGLNTDTQYF.